This is a list of T cell receptor beta chains from one sample in a study of metastatic and nonmetastatic thyroid tumors. TCRdb re-clonotyped the PCR reads through MiXCR. The sample consists of almost 35,000 clones, about a sixth of them appearing once. The sample taken for sequencing was blood. All receptors derive from a female donor with papillary thyroid cancer or a benign thyroid nodule (not recorded which). Some clones in this sample may be carry-over from other donors' samples. Each CDR3 is given with its conserved first and last residue. The order of the fields is J gene, CDR3 length, D gene, V gene, clone size, CDR3 DNA, CDR3 protein. A D gene is named only where the DNA matches it firmly. Expanded clones are given a class, and other clones once, few, many or no size at all.

J gene: TRBJ2-7
CDR3 length: 13
D gene: NA
V gene: TRBV20-1
clone size: few
CDR3 DNA: TGCAGTGCTCCCGGTACATTTATCTACGAGCAGTACTTC
CDR3 protein: CSAPGTFIYEQYF

J gene: TRBJ2-1
CDR3 length: 15
D gene: NA
V gene: TRBV7-2
clone size: many
CDR3 DNA: TGTGCCAGCAGCTTAGCGGGAGGAGGGATTTATGAGCAGTTCTTC
CDR3 protein: CASSLAGGGIYEQFF

J gene: TRBJ1-3
CDR3 length: 16
D gene: TRBD1
V gene: TRBV11-1
clone size: many
CDR3 DNA: TGTGCCAGCAGCCCTAGGACAGGGGGCTTTGGAAACACCATATATTTT
CDR3 protein: CASSPRTGGFGNTIYF

J gene: TRBJ2-3
CDR3 length: 14
D gene: NA
V gene: TRBV12-3/TRBV12-4
clone size: many
CDR3 DNA: TGTGCCAGCAGCCCAGGGTCGGTCACAGATACGCAGTATTTT
CDR3 protein: CASSPGSVTDTQYF

J gene: TRBJ1-4
CDR3 length: 13
D gene: NA
V gene: TRBV20-1
clone size: many
CDR3 DNA: TGCAGTGTTAGGATAGGAAATAATGAAAAACTGTTTTTT
CDR3 protein: CSVRIGNNEKLFF

J gene: TRBJ2-1
CDR3 length: 15
D gene: TRBD2
V gene: TRBV12-3/TRBV12-4
clone size: many
CDR3 DNA: TGTGCCAGCAGTTTTTCTAGCGGGAGTTACAATGAGCAGTTCTTC
CDR3 protein: CASSFSSGSYNEQFF

J gene: TRBJ2-7
CDR3 length: 13
D gene: NA
V gene: TRBV3-1
clone size: many
CDR3 DNA: TGTGCCAGCAGCCGCCCGAACTCCTACGAGCAGTACTTC
CDR3 protein: CASSRPNSYEQYF

J gene: TRBJ1-1
CDR3 length: 13
D gene: NA
V gene: TRBV28
clone size: few
CDR3 DNA: TGTGCCAGCAGTAGCAGGGGGAACACTGAAGCTTTCTTT
CDR3 protein: CASSSRGNTEAFF

J gene: TRBJ2-3
CDR3 length: 15
D gene: TRBD2
V gene: TRBV19
clone size: many
CDR3 DNA: TGTGCCAGTAGCTGGACTAGCGGAAACACAGATACGCAGTATTTT
CDR3 protein: CASSWTSGNTDTQYF

J gene: TRBJ2-1
CDR3 length: 17
D gene: TRBD2
V gene: TRBV5-1
clone size: many
CDR3 DNA: TGCGCCAGCAGCTTGGCCGGGGGGTTGGCGGGGCGAGCTGAGCAGTTCTTC
CDR3 protein: CASSLAGGLAGRAEQFF

J gene: TRBJ2-2
CDR3 length: 16
D gene: NA
V gene: TRBV3-1
clone size: many
CDR3 DNA: TGTGCCAGCAGCCAGGCAGGGGGGGCGCGCGGCGGGGAGCTGTTTTTT
CDR3 protein: CASSQAGGARGGELFF

J gene: TRBJ2-5
CDR3 length: 16
D gene: TRBD2
V gene: TRBV7-8
clone size: NA
CDR3 DNA: TGTGCCAGCAGCTTAGTTGCGGGGGGGTACCAAGAGACCCAGTACTTC
CDR3 protein: CASSLVAGGYQETQYF

J gene: TRBJ2-2
CDR3 length: 16
D gene: NA
V gene: TRBV7-6
clone size: many
CDR3 DNA: TGTGCCAGCAGCTTAGCACTCGGACTGAACACCGGGGAGCTGTTTTTT
CDR3 protein: CASSLALGLNTGELFF

J gene: TRBJ1-1
CDR3 length: 14
D gene: NA
V gene: TRBV4-1
clone size: many
CDR3 DNA: TGCGCCAGCAGCCGGACAGAAGGAAGCACTGAAGCTTTCTTT
CDR3 protein: CASSRTEGSTEAFF

J gene: TRBJ1-4
CDR3 length: 16
D gene: NA
V gene: TRBV28
clone size: many
CDR3 DNA: TGTGCCAGCAGTATGTCTTTGAGCAGCTGGGATGAAAAACTGTTTTTT
CDR3 protein: CASSMSLSSWDEKLFF

J gene: TRBJ1-5
CDR3 length: 13
D gene: NA
V gene: TRBV30
clone size: many
CDR3 DNA: TGTGCCTGGAGTGGTGGAGCCAATCAGCCCCAGCATTTT
CDR3 protein: CAWSGGANQPQHF

J gene: TRBJ2-5
CDR3 length: 13
D gene: TRBD1
V gene: TRBV30
clone size: many
CDR3 DNA: TGTGCCTGGAGTGTTGGACAGGGCGAGACCCAGTACTTC
CDR3 protein: CAWSVGQGETQYF

J gene: TRBJ2-1
CDR3 length: 13
D gene: NA
V gene: TRBV7-2
clone size: NA
CDR3 DNA: TGTGCCAGCAGCTCAGGGCCCTGGAATGAGCAGTTCTTC
CDR3 protein: CASSSGPWNEQFF

J gene: TRBJ1-1
CDR3 length: 13
D gene: NA
V gene: TRBV19
clone size: many
CDR3 DNA: TGTGCCAGTAGAAAGGTGATAAGGTCTGAAGCTTTCTTT
CDR3 protein: CASRKVIRSEAFF

J gene: TRBJ1-1
CDR3 length: 10
D gene: NA
V gene: TRBV28
clone size: few
CDR3 DNA: TGTGTCAGCATGAGCACTGAAGCTTTCTTT
CDR3 protein: CVSMSTEAFF

J gene: TRBJ2-3
CDR3 length: 16
D gene: NA
V gene: TRBV4-2
clone size: many
CDR3 DNA: TGTGCCAGCAGCCAAGGCAACGGAGGGGTCACAGATACGCAGTATTTT
CDR3 protein: CASSQGNGGVTDTQYF

J gene: TRBJ2-1
CDR3 length: 16
D gene: TRBD2
V gene: TRBV20-1
clone size: many
CDR3 DNA: TGCAGTGCTAGGGGGAGCGGGAGGGCCAGGACGGATGAGCAGTTCTTC
CDR3 protein: CSARGSGRARTDEQFF

J gene: TRBJ2-1
CDR3 length: 15
D gene: NA
V gene: TRBV12-3/TRBV12-4
clone size: NA
CDR3 DNA: TGTGTCAGCACCCATTGGGGGAAAACCAACAATGAGCAGTTCTTC
CDR3 protein: CVSTHWGKTNNEQFF

J gene: TRBJ1-2
CDR3 length: 12
D gene: NA
V gene: TRBV5-6
clone size: NA
CDR3 DNA: TGTGCCAGCAGCGAAACTGACAATGGCTACACCTTC
CDR3 protein: CASSETDNGYTF

J gene: TRBJ1-5
CDR3 length: 13
D gene: NA
V gene: TRBV30
clone size: NA
CDR3 DNA: TGTGCCAGGAGTCCCGGTATCAATCAGCCCCAGCATTTT
CDR3 protein: CARSPGINQPQHF

J gene: TRBJ2-5
CDR3 length: 15
D gene: NA
V gene: TRBV6-5
clone size: many
CDR3 DNA: TGTGCCAGCAGTTACTCGAGGGCGACCGGAGAGACCCAGTACTTC
CDR3 protein: CASSYSRATGETQYF

J gene: TRBJ2-2
CDR3 length: 16
D gene: NA
V gene: TRBV9
clone size: many
CDR3 DNA: TGTGCCAGCAGCGTCTCAGGACTAACGAACACCGGGGAGCTGTTTTTT
CDR3 protein: CASSVSGLTNTGELFF

J gene: TRBJ1-5
CDR3 length: 13
D gene: NA
V gene: TRBV6-1
clone size: many
CDR3 DNA: TGTGCCCCGGTCGGATTTAGCAATCAGCCCCAGCATTTT
CDR3 protein: CAPVGFSNQPQHF

J gene: TRBJ2-7
CDR3 length: 16
D gene: NA
V gene: TRBV28
clone size: NA
CDR3 DNA: TGTGCCAGCAGTTTACCCCCCAACACGAGCTCCTACGAGCAGTACTTC
CDR3 protein: CASSLPPNTSSYEQYF

J gene: TRBJ2-3
CDR3 length: 14
D gene: NA
V gene: TRBV7-2
clone size: many
CDR3 DNA: TGTGCCAGCAGTCCTATTAGGGGCACAGATACGCAGTATTTT
CDR3 protein: CASSPIRGTDTQYF

J gene: TRBJ2-6
CDR3 length: 16
D gene: TRBD1
V gene: TRBV27
clone size: many
CDR3 DNA: TGTGCCAGCAGTTTCGCACAGGGGGCCGGGGCCAACGTCCTGACTTTC
CDR3 protein: CASSFAQGAGANVLTF

J gene: TRBJ2-7
CDR3 length: 15
D gene: TRBD1
V gene: TRBV11-3
clone size: NA
CDR3 DNA: TGTGCCAGCAGCTTAGGACAGGGTCTTGCCTACGAGCAGTACTTC
CDR3 protein: CASSLGQGLAYEQYF

J gene: TRBJ2-7
CDR3 length: 14
D gene: NA
V gene: TRBV27
clone size: many
CDR3 DNA: TGTGCCAGCAGTGCCCGGACTGGCTCCTACGAGCAGTACTTC
CDR3 protein: CASSARTGSYEQYF

J gene: TRBJ1-3
CDR3 length: 11
D gene: NA
V gene: TRBV20-1
clone size: many
CDR3 DNA: TGCAGTGCTAGGGACGGAAACACCATATATTTT
CDR3 protein: CSARDGNTIYF

J gene: TRBJ2-3
CDR3 length: 14
D gene: NA
V gene: TRBV11-3
clone size: many
CDR3 DNA: TGTGCCAGCAGCTTAGGCGGGAGCACAGATACGCAGTATTTT
CDR3 protein: CASSLGGSTDTQYF

J gene: TRBJ2-7
CDR3 length: 14
D gene: NA
V gene: TRBV27
clone size: many
CDR3 DNA: TGTGCCAGCGCCTTAACAGGGAGAACCTACGAGCAGTACTTC
CDR3 protein: CASALTGRTYEQYF

J gene: TRBJ2-3
CDR3 length: 13
D gene: NA
V gene: TRBV4-2
clone size: many
CDR3 DNA: TGTGCCAGCAGATGGGGTGGAACAGATACGCAGTATTTT
CDR3 protein: CASRWGGTDTQYF

J gene: TRBJ1-6
CDR3 length: 15
D gene: NA
V gene: TRBV16
clone size: many
CDR3 DNA: TGTGCCAGCAGCCAATCGGCCCTGGGTAATTCACCCCTCCACTTT
CDR3 protein: CASSQSALGNSPLHF

J gene: TRBJ2-2
CDR3 length: 15
D gene: NA
V gene: TRBV7-8
clone size: many
CDR3 DNA: TGTGCCAGCAGCTTTACAACGATCGTAGACGGGGAGCTGTTTTTT
CDR3 protein: CASSFTTIVDGELFF

J gene: TRBJ2-3
CDR3 length: 17
D gene: TRBD2
V gene: TRBV11-1
clone size: many
CDR3 DNA: TGTGCCAGCAGCCTGAATCCTCTAGCGGAAAACACAGATACGCAGTATTTT
CDR3 protein: CASSLNPLAENTDTQYF

J gene: TRBJ1-3
CDR3 length: 15
D gene: NA
V gene: TRBV7-9
clone size: once
CDR3 DNA: TGTGCCAGCAGCCGCCGGGACATCTCTGGAAACACCATATATTTT
CDR3 protein: CASSRRDISGNTIYF

J gene: TRBJ1-1
CDR3 length: 15
D gene: NA
V gene: TRBV14
clone size: NA
CDR3 DNA: TGTGCCAGCAGCCAACTTCTCCAGGCGAACACTGTAGCTTTCTTT
CDR3 protein: CASSQLLQANTVAFF

J gene: TRBJ2-6
CDR3 length: 15
D gene: NA
V gene: TRBV19
clone size: many
CDR3 DNA: TGTGCCAGTAGTTTAAAATTCTCTGGGGCCAACGTCCTGACTTTC
CDR3 protein: CASSLKFSGANVLTF

J gene: TRBJ2-7
CDR3 length: 15
D gene: TRBD2
V gene: TRBV20-1
clone size: large
CDR3 DNA: TGCAGTGCGTCGGTGGGCGGGAGGGAAGTGGACGAGCAGTACTTC
CDR3 protein: CSASVGGREVDEQYF

J gene: TRBJ1-1
CDR3 length: 14
D gene: TRBD1
V gene: TRBV27
clone size: many
CDR3 DNA: TGTGCCAGCAGCCTGGGACAGATGAACACTGAAGCTTTCTTT
CDR3 protein: CASSLGQMNTEAFF